The 7 T cell receptor beta chains below come from one sample, sequenced in a study of shared clonotypes between healthy human individuals. Using immunoSEQ multiplex PCR, the repertoire was profiled, and TCRdb retains in-frame clones only, with some absent. The table has over a million clones, about 75% seen once; the top ten hold roughly 1.5%. The sample taken for sequencing was memory CD4+ T cells sorted from blood. The subset was: CD45RA-negative fraction. The receptors were gathered from a man aged 18 to 30 in good health.

For the CDR3, the DNA is TGTGCCAGCAGCCAGCGGGGACAGGGGGCTCACAATGAGCAGTTCTTC. As protein: CASSQRGQGAHNEQFF. The chain uses TRBV4-2 and TRBJ2-1; 12 nucleotides line up with TRBD1. Germline-derived CDR1 and CDR2 are LGHNA and YNFKEQ. The CDR3 is 16 amino acids. J lost 5 bases, V lost 3 bases, and 5 bases had no gene match.

The rearrangement uses TRBV2 and TRBJ1-6, with 9 positions matching TRBD1. In germline, CDR1 is SNHLY, CDR2 FYNNEI. The CDR3 length is 15 residues. Germline trimming cut 7 bases from V and 7 bases from J; bases unmatched to any gene: 8. This CDR3 is CASTRPGTGNSPLHF. The CDR3 DNA sequence: TGTGCCAGCACCCGACCAGGGACAGGGAATTCACCCCTCCACTTT.

This chain connects TRBV27 to TRBJ2-5, with D perhaps TRBD1 or TRBD2 (5 bases each). The J call may be faulty, since TRBJ2-7 better matches the DNA end. CDR1 MNHEY and CDR2 SMNVEV come from the germline V gene (reference sequence). The CDR3 consists of 11 residues. In DNA form, the CDR3 reads TGTGCCAGCAGTTGGGGGAACGAGCAGTACTTC. This translates into CASSWGNEQYF.

The chain combines TRBV5-1 with TRBJ2-4, with 11 bases aligning to TRBD2. CDR1 and CDR2 (germline): SGHRS, YFSETQ. This CDR3 is built from 15 residues. Trimming removed 4 bases from V and 8 bases from J; junction bases left unmatched: 8. As DNA, the CDR3 is TGCGCCAGCAGCCCCGCGGGGACTAGCGGAGACATTCAGTACTTC. It is translated as CASSPAGTSGDIQYF. The complete variable domain, with remaining parts taken from reference TRBV5-1 and TRBJ2-4, reads KAGVTQTPRYLIKTRGQQVTLSCSPISGHRSVSWYQQTPGQGLQFLFEYFSETQRNKGNFPGRFSGRQFSNSRSEMNVSTLELGDSALYLCASSPAGTSGDIQYFGAGTRLSVL.

The chain is built from TRBV7-2 and TRBJ2-1; 14 positions match TRBD2. J lost 1 base, V lost 5 bases, and 4 bases had no gene match. The length of the CDR3 is 17 residues. Per the germline V gene, CDR1 is SGHTA and CDR2 is FQGNSA. CDR3 in DNA: TGTGCCAGCAGCCCCAGACTAGCGGGAGGGTCCTACAATGAGCAGTTCTTC. Translating gives CASSPRLAGGSYNEQFF.

The chain recombines TRBV10-2 with TRBJ1-1, with TRBD1 matching over 8 bases. The CDR3 has 14 residues. The V gene's germline CDR1 is WSHSY and CDR2 SAAADI. Unmatched junction bases numbered 5, after V lost 6 bases and J lost 2 bases. The CDR3 loop reads CASRRQGSNTEAFF. Written as DNA, the CDR3 is TGCGCCAGCAGGAGACAGGGGTCCAACACTGAAGCTTTCTTT.

The V call is TRBV18, the J call TRBJ2-7; D is unclear. Trimming took off 1 base at V and 6 bases at J, with 13 bases between the two ends. CDR1 and CDR2 (germline): KGHSH, LQKENI. CDR3 size: 14 residues. The CDR3 protein is CASSPLPDAGEQYF. The DNA of the CDR3 is TGTGCCAGCTCACCACTCCCTGACGCCGGCGAGCAGTACTTC.